Below, 5 T cell receptor beta chains from the same sample are listed, as sequenced in a study of beta chain features in type 1 diabetes. The entirety of the isolated RNA underwent reverse transcription, so expressed TCRB transcripts were sequenced. TCRdb's copy holds only in-frame clones and misses some; the assay was immunoSEQ multiplex PCR. The table lists fewer than 650,000 clones, around a sixth of them singletons. Sequencing was carried out using naive CD4+ T cells from blood. Every receptor here comes from a man aged 18 to 29 in good health.

There are a few counts of this clone. The V and J genes are TRBV7-3 and TRBJ2-3; TRBD1 might be the D (7 bases). V lost 5 bases and J 2 bases, leaving 17 bases between the germline ends. The CDR3 length is 16 residues. Germline lookup yields CDR1 SGHTA and CDR2 FQGTGA. As DNA, the CDR3 is TGTGCCAGCAGCGCGCAGGGGGGTTTGTCCACAGATACGCAGTATTTT. This codes for CASSAQGGLSTDTQYF.

V and J are TRBV7-2 and TRBJ2-1, with 9 nucleotides matching TRBD2. J was trimmed by 1 base and V by 5 bases; bases with no gene match: 3. CDR1 is SGHTA and CDR2 is FQGNSA in the germline V gene. CDR3 length equals 15 residues. The CDR3 sequence: CASSPTSGSYNEQFF. The CDR3 DNA sequence: TGTGCCAGCAGCCCGACTAGCGGTTCCTACAATGAGCAGTTCTTC.

This clone was observed a handful of times. The CDR3 bases are TGTGCTAGTGGTTTGGCCGGGACTAGTTCTTACGATGAGCAGTTCTTC. Amino acids: CASGLAGTSSYDEQFF. V gene TRBV12-5 combines with J gene TRBJ2-1; 8 nucleotides agree with TRBD2. V dropped 1 base and J dropped 8; count of bases not matched to a gene: 10. Germline V gene data show CDR1 as LGHNT and CDR2 as FRNRAP. The CDR3 has 16 amino acids. The full variable domain, rest sourced from reference TRBV12-5 and TRBJ2-1, is DARVTQTPRHKVTEMGQEVTMRCQPILGHNTVFWYRQTMMQGLELLAYFRNRAPLDDSGMPKDRFSAEMPDATLATLKIQPSEPRDSAVYFCASGLAGTSSYDEQFFGPGTRLTVL.

This clone turned up a few times. This sequence joins TRBV4-1 and TRBJ1-5; D remains unclear. Germline V gene data show CDR1 as MGHRA and CDR2 as YSYEKL. V lost 4 bases, J lost 0 bases, and 10 bases lay in between. The CDR3 sequence is 15 residues long. CDR3 sequence: CASSPSGLSNQPQHF. The CDR3 bases are TGCGCCAGCAGCCCTTCGGGCCTTAGCAATCAGCCCCAGCATTTT.

Only a few counts were recorded for this clone. V gene TRBV28 combines with J gene TRBJ2-6; D is perhaps TRBD2 (6 bases). The V gene's germline CDR1 is MDHEN and CDR2 SYDVKM. The CDR3 covers 18 residues. The V and J ends lost 5 bases and 2 bases respectively, with 19 bases between them. CDR3 in amino acids: CASSPLGQGGAGANVLTF. Here the CDR3 DNA reads TGTGCCAGCAGTCCCTTAGGCCAGGGAGGAGCTGGGGCCAACGTCCTGACTTTC.